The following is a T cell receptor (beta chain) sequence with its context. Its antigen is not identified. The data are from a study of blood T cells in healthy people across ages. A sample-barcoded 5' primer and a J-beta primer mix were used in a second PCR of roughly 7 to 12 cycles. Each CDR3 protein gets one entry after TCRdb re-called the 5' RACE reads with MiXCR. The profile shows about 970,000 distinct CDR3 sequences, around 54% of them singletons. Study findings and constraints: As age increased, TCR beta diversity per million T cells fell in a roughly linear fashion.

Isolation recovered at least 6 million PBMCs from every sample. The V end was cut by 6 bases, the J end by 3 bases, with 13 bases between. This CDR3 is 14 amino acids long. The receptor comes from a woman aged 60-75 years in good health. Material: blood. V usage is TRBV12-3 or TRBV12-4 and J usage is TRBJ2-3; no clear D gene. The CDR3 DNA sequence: TGTGCCAGCAGCGGCAACTTCGAAACAGATACGCAGTATTTT. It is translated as CASSGNFETDTQYF.